What follows describes a single T cell receptor (beta chain). Reverse transcribed after extraction, RNA yielded cDNA as the sequencing template. Using immunoSEQ multiplex PCR, the repertoire was profiled, and TCRdb retains in-frame clones only, with some absent. The repertoire includes some 4,000 clones, 70% to 75% of them detected once, and 6.8% sits in the top ten. The sample comes from a study of CD8+ T cells in alopecia areata. This receptor was taken from a human donor in good health. The specimen sequenced was skin.

The CDR3 protein is CASSEGTEETQYF. DNA of the CDR3: TGTGCCAGCAGTGAAGGGACAGAAGAGACCCAGTACTTC. The rearrangement joins TRBV25-1 to TRBJ2-5, with 7 bases that match TRBD1. The CDR3 consists of 13 residues. Germline trimming cut 2 bases from V and 3 bases from J; bases unmatched to any gene: 0. Germline loops: CDR1 MGHDK, CDR2 SYGVNS. The full variable domain, with the rest looked up from reference TRBV25-1 and TRBJ2-5, is EADIYQTPRYLVIGTGKKITLECSQTMGHDKMYWYQQDPGMELHLIHYSYGVNSTEKGDLSSESTVSRIRTEHFPLTLESARPSHTSQYLCASSEGTEETQYFGPGTRLLVL.